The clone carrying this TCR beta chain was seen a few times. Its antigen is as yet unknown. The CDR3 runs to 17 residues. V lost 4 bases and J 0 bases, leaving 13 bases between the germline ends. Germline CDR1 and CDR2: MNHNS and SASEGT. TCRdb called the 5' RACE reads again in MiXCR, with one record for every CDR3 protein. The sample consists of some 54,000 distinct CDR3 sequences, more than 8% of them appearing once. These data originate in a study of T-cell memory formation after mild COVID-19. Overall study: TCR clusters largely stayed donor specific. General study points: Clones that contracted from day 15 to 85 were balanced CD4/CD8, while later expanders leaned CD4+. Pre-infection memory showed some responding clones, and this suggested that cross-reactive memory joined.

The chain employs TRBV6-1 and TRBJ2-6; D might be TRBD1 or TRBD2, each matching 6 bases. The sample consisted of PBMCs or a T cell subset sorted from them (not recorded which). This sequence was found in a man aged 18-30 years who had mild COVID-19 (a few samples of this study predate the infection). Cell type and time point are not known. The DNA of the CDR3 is TGTGCCAGCAGTGGTGGGGGGCACTTCTCTGGGGCCAACGTCCTGACTTTC. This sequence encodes CASSGGGHFSGANVLTF.